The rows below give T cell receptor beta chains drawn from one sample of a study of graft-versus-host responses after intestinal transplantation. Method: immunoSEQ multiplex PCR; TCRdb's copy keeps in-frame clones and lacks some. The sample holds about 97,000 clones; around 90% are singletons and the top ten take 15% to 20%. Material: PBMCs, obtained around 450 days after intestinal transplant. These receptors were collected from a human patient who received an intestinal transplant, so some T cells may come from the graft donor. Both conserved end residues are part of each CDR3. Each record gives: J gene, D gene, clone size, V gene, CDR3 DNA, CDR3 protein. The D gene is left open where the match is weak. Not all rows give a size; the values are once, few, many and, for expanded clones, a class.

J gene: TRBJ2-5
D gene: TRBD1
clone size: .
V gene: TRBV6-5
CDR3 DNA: TGTGCCAGCAGTCCACAGGGGCATCAAGAGACCCAGTACTTC
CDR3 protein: CASSPQGHQETQYF

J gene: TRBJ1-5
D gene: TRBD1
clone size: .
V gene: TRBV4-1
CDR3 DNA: TGCGCCAGCAGCCGGACCGGGACAGGGTCGACCAATCAGCCCCAGCATTTT
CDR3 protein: CASSRTGTGSTNQPQHF

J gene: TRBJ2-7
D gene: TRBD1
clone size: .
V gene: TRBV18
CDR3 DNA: TGTGCCAGCTCCGAGGGACAGGGGATAACCTACGAGCAGTACTTC
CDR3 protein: CASSEGQGITYEQYF

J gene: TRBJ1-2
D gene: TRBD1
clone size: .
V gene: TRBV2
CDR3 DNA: TGTGCCAGCAGTGCAGACAGGGTCGTGGGCGGCTACACCTTC
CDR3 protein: CASSADRVVGGYTF

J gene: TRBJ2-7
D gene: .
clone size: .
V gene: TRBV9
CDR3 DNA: TGTGCCAGCAGCGGATCACCAGCCTACGAGCAGTACTTC
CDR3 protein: CASSGSPAYEQYF

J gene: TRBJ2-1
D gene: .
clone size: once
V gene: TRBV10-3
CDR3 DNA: TGTGCCATCAGTTCTAGCAATGAGCAGTTCTTC
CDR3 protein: CAISSSNEQFF

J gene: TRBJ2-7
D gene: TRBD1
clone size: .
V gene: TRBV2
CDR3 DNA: TGTGCCAGTACCCGACAGGGGAGCTCCTACGAGCAGTACTTC
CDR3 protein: CASTRQGSSYEQYF

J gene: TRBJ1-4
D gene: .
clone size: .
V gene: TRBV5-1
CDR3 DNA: TGCGCCAGCAGCTTGTCGGGGGGCCTCGAAAAACTGTTTTTT
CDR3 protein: CASSLSGGLEKLFF

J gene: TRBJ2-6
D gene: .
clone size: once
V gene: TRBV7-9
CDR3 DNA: TGTGCCACCTGGGCATCTGGGGCCAACGTCCTGACTTTC
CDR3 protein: CATWASGANVLTF

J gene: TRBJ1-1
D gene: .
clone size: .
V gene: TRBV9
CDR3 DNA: TGTGCCAGCAGCTCAATCAGCGGCACTGAAGCTTTCTTT
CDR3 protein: CASSSISGTEAFF

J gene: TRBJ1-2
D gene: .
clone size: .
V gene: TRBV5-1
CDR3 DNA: TGCGCCAGCAGCTCCCAGAACCAGGCCTTCTATGGCTACACCTTC
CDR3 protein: CASSSQNQAFYGYTF

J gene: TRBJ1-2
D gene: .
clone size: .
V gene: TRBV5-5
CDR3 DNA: TGTGCCAGCAGCTTGGTTGAGGGGCGCGGATATGGCTACACCTTC
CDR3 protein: CASSLVEGRGYGYTF

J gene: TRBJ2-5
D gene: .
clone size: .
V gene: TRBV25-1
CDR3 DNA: TGTGCCAGCAGTGAATTGCGGGATCAAGAGACCCAGTACTTC
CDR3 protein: CASSELRDQETQYF

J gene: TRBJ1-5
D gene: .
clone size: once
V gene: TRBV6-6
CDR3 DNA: TGTGCCAGCAGTTACCATGTGGGGGGCAATCAGCCCCAGCATTTT
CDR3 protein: CASSYHVGGNQPQHF

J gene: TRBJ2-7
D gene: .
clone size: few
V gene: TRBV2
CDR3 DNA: TGTGCCAGCAGCGATGGGGGCAGGTACTACGAGCAGTACTTC
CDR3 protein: CASSDGGRYYEQYF

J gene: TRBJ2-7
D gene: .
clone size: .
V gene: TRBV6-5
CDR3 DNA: TGTGCCAGCATAGGGAACTCCTACGAGCAGTACTTC
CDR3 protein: CASIGNSYEQYF